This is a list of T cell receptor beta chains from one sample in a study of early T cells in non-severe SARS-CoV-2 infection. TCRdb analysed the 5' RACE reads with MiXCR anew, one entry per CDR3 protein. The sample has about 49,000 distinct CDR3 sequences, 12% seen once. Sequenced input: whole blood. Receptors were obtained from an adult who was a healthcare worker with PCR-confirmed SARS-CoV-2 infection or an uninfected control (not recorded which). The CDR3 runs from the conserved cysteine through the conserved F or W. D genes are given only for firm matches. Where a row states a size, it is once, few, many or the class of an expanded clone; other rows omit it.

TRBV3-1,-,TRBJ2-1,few,TGTGCCAGCAGCCAAGTACCCCTACGGGGCAGGATCAATGAGCAGTTCTTC,CASSQVPLRGRINEQFF
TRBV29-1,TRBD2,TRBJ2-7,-,TGCAGCGGGCGGGGGGCCCACGAGCAGTACTTC,CSGRGAHEQYF
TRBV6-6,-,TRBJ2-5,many,TGTGCCAGCAGTTACGGGGATGATCAGTACTTC,CASSYGDDQYF
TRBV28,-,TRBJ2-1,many,TGTGCCAGCAGTCCAATCGGAAGAGGCAATGAGCAGTTCTTC,CASSPIGRGNEQFF
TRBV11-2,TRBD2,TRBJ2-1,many,TGTGCCAGCAGCTTAACCGGGACTAGCAAGGAGCAGTTCTTC,CASSLTGTSKEQFF
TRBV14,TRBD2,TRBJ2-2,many,TGTGCCAGCAGCCCGCAAGCGGGACCGACCGGGGAGCTGTTTTTT,CASSPQAGPTGELFF
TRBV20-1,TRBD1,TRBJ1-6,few,TGCAGTGCTCCGGGAGGGACAGCGTATAATTCACCCCTCCACTTT,CSAPGGTAYNSPLHF
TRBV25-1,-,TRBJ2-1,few,TGTGCCAGCAGTGAATTGGGCAACAATGAGCAGTTCTTC,CASSELGNNEQFF
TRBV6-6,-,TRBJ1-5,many,TGTGCCAGCAGTCCTGGACAGTCCAATCAGCCCCAGCATTTT,CASSPGQSNQPQHF
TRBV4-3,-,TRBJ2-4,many,TGCGCCAGCAGCCAAGATTTGGGACTCAGGGCCAAAAACATTCAGTACTTC,CASSQDLGLRAKNIQYF
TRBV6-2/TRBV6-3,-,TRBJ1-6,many,TGTGCCAGCAGTCCCGGGTCCCTGAATTCACCCCTCCACTTT,CASSPGSLNSPLHF
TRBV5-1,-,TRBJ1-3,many,TGCGCCAGCAGCCAGGTACAGGCTGGAAACACCATATATTTT,CASSQVQAGNTIYF
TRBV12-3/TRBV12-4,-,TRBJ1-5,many,TGTGCCAGCAGTCCCACAGGGAACGGCAATCAGCCCCAGCATTTT,CASSPTGNGNQPQHF
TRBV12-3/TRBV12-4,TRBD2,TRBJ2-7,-,TGTGCCAGCAGTTTAGGTGGTAGCGGGAGCTCCTACGAGCAGTACTTC,CASSLGGSGSSYEQYF
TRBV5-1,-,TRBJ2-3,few,TGCGCCAGCAGCGTCAGAGATACGCAGTATTTT,CASSVRDTQYF
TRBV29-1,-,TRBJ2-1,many,TGCAGCGTTGGGGACGGAGGTGAGCAGTTCTTC,CSVGDGGEQFF
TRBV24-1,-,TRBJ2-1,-,TGTGCCACCAGTGATTTGCTTGTCGGGGAGCAGTTCTTC,CATSDLLVGEQFF
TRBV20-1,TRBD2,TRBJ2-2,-,TGCAGTGCTAGTGCTAGCGGGGTGAACGGGGAGCTGTTTTTT,CSASASGVNGELFF
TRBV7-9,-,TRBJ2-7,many,TGTGCCGAAAACCGGGCTTTAGACTACGAGCAGTACTTC,CAENRALDYEQYF
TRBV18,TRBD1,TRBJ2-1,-,TGTGCCAGCTCACCCGGGGACAGATACTACAATGAGCAGTTCTTC,CASSPGDRYYNEQFF
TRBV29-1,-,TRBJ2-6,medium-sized,TGCAGCGTTGAAAGTGAAGACTCTGGGGCCAACGTCCTGACTTTC,CSVESEDSGANVLTF
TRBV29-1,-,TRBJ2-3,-,TGCAGCGGCAGGGGCCCAGATACGCAGTATTTT,CSGRGPDTQYF
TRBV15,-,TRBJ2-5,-,TGTGCCACCAGCAGGCGCCGGGTTGTTGGAGAGACCCAGTACTTC,CATSRRRVVGETQYF
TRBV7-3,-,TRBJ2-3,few,TGTGCCAGCAGCTTAACGTTGGCTCCCCCGGATACGCAGTATTTT,CASSLTLAPPDTQYF
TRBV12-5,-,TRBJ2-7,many,TGTGCTAGTGGTTCACGCTCCTACGAGCAGTACTTC,CASGSRSYEQYF
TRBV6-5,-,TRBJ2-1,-,TGTGCCAGCAGTTCCCCCGGCAACAATGAGCAGTTCTTC,CASSSPGNNEQFF
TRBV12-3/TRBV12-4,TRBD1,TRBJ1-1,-,TGTGCCAGCAGCTCCGGGACAGGGAGGGACACTGAAGCTTTCTTT,CASSSGTGRDTEAFF
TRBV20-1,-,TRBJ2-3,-,TGCAGTGCAGGACCCAGGGGAGATACGCAGTATTTT,CSAGPRGDTQYF
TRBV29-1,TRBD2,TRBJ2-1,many,TGCAGCGTTGAAAGTCTAGCGGACTCCTACAATGAGCAGTTCTTC,CSVESLADSYNEQFF
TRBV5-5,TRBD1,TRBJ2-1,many,TGTGCCAGCAGCCTATGGGACAGCTCCTACAATGAGCAGTTCTTC,CASSLWDSSYNEQFF
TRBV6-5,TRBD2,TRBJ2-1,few,TGTGCCAGCAGTTGGACTAGCCGGCGCTCCTACAATGAGCAGTTCTTC,CASSWTSRRSYNEQFF
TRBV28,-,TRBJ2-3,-,TGTGCCAGCAGTTTACAACTAGCTCTAGCAGATACGCAGTATTTT,CASSLQLALADTQYF
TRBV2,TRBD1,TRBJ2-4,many,TGTGCCAGCACCGGGACAGGGGGAAACATTCAGTACTTC,CASTGTGGNIQYF
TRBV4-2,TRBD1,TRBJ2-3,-,TGTGCCAGCTGTGTGGGACAGCCGGGAGATACGCAGTATTTT,CASCVGQPGDTQYF
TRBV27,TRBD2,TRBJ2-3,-,TGTGCCAGCAGTTTATCTTCTCGCGGGAGGGCCAGCACAGATACGCAGTATTTT,CASSLSSRGRASTDTQYF
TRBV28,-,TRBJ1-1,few,TGTGCCAGCAGTCCAAGACTGAACACTGAAGCTTTCTTT,CASSPRLNTEAFF
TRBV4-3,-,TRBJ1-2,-,TGCGCCAGCAGCCAGGGGCGGATGGGCTATGGCTACACCTTC,CASSQGRMGYGYTF
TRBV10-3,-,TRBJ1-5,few,TGTGCCATCAGCCCGGAAAAGTACCGGCCCCAGCATTTT,CAISPEKYRPQHF
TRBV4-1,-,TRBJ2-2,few,TGCGCCAGCAGCCACCCCCGGAGGGCGAAAACCGGGGAGCTGTTTTTT,CASSHPRRAKTGELFF
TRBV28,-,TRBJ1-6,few,TGTGCCAGCAGCCGGGACCAAGGGCCCCTCCACTTT,CASSRDQGPLHF
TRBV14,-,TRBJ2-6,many,TGTGCCAGCAGCGCGAGGCCGGTGGCTGGGGCCAACGTCCTGACTTTC,CASSARPVAGANVLTF
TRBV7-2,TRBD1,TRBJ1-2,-,TGTGCCAGCAGCTCCGACAGGGGCCGCTATGGCTACACCTTC,CASSSDRGRYGYTF
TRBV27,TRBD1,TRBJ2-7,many,TGTGCCAGCAGGGGACAGGGCGGCTACGAGCAGTACTTC,CASRGQGGYEQYF
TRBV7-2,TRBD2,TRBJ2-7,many,TGTGCCAGCAGCTTACGCCTAGCGGGTTCCTACGAGCAGTACTTC,CASSLRLAGSYEQYF
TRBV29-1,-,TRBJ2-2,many,TGCAGCGTTGATCGGCGGGGAACGACCGGGGAGCTGTTTTTT,CSVDRRGTTGELFF
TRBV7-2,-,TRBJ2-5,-,TGTGCCAGCAGCTTATGGCAAGAGACCCAGTACTTC,CASSLWQETQYF